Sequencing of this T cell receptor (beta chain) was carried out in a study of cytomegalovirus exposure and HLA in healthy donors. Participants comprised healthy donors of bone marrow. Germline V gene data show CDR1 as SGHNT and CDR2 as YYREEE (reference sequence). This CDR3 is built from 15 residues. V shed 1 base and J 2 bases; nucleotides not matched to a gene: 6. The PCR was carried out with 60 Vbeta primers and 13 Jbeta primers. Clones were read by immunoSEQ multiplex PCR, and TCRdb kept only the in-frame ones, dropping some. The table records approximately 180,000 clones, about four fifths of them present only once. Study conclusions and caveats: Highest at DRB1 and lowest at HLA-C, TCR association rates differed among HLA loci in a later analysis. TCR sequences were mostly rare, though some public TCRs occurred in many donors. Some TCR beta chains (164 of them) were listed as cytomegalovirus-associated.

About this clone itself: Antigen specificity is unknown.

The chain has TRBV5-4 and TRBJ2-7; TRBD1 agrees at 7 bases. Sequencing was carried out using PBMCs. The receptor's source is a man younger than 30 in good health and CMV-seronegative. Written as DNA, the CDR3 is TGTGCCAGCAGCTTGTCCGGGACAGCTCCCTACGAGCAGTACTTC. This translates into CASSLSGTAPYEQYF.